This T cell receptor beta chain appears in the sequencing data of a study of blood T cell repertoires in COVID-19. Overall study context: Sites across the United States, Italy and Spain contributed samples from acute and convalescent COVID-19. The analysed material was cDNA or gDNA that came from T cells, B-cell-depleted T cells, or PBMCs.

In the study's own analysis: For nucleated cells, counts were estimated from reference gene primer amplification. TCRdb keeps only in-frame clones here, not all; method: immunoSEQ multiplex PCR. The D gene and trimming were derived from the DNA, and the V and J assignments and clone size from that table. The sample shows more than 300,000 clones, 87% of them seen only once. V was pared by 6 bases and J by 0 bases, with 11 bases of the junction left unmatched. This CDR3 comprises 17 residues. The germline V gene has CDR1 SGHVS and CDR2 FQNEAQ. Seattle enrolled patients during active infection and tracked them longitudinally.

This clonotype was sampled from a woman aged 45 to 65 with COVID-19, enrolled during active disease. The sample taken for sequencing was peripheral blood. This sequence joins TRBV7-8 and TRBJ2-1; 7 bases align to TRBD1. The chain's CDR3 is CASSYKPGQSSYNEQFF. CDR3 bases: TGTGCCAGCAGTTATAAGCCGGGACAGAGCTCCTACAATGAGCAGTTCTTC.